Listed below are T cell receptor beta chains from one sample, sequenced in a study of cytomegalovirus exposure and HLA in healthy donors. Generated by immunoSEQ multiplex PCR, the TCRdb table keeps only in-frame clones and is missing some. The sample shows 140,000 or so clones, 90% to 95% of them seen only once. Sequenced sample: PBMCs. These receptors all come from a man aged 18 to 35 in good health and CMV-seronegative. The CDR3 runs from the conserved cysteine through the conserved F or W. A D gene is named only where the DNA matches it firmly. The size field is filled for only some rows; it gives once, few, many or a size class.

D gene | J gene | V gene | clone size | CDR3 DNA | CDR3 protein
TRBD1 | TRBJ1-1 | TRBV7-2 | . | TGTGCCAGCAGCTTCACAGGGGTGAACACTGAAGCTTTCTTT | CASSFTGVNTEAFF
TRBD2 | TRBJ2-5 | TRBV7-2 | . | TGTGCCAGCAGCTTATTTGGTAGCGGGAGGGTTGAGACCCAGTACTTC | CASSLFGSGRVETQYF
TRBD2 | TRBJ2-1 | TRBV7-2 | . | TGTGCCAGCAGTATAGCGGGAGCTGATAATGAGCAGTTCTTC | CASSIAGADNEQFF
. | TRBJ1-4 | TRBV5-1 | . | TGCGCCAGCAGCTTGAATGTGGGGGGTGAAAAACTGTTTTTT | CASSLNVGGEKLFF
TRBD1 | TRBJ2-7 | TRBV10-3 | . | TGTGCCATCACTCCGGGACAGGGGGGCGACGAGCAGTACTTC | CAITPGQGGDEQYF
TRBD1 | TRBJ1-6 | TRBV6-5 | . | TGTGCCAGTAGTGGACAGGGGAAATCACCCCTCCACTTT | CASSGQGKSPLHF
. | TRBJ1-4 | TRBV2 | . | TGTGCCAGCAGTCCATTTGAAAAACTGTTTTTT | CASSPFEKLFF
. | TRBJ1-3 | TRBV7-9 | . | TGTGCCAGCAGCCGACTTACAGGGTCCTTCTCTGGAAACACCATATATTTT | CASSRLTGSFSGNTIYF
. | TRBJ1-6 | TRBV5-1 | few | TGCGCCAGCAGCTTGGACAGGGCTGGTAATTCACCCCTCCACTTT | CASSLDRAGNSPLHF
. | TRBJ2-4 | TRBV7-8 | . | TGTGCCAGCAGCTTCTATGCGGGAAGTTCGACCAAAAACATTCAGTACTTC | CASSFYAGSSTKNIQYF
. | TRBJ2-1 | TRBV7-8 | . | TGTGCCAGCATACTACCTGGAAGCTCCTACAATGAGCAGTTCTTC | CASILPGSSYNEQFF
TRBD1 | TRBJ1-2 | TRBV9 | . | TGTGCCAGCAGCGTAGCTGTTGCGACAGGGGGCTCCTCCTATGGCTACACCTTC | CASSVAVATGGSSYGYTF
. | TRBJ1-1 | TRBV13 | . | TGTGCCAGCAGCTTATTCGGGACACTGAACACTGAAGCTTTCTTT | CASSLFGTLNTEAFF
TRBD1 | TRBJ1-2 | TRBV29-1 | . | TGCAGCGTTGACCCGACTGACAGGGGTTATGGCTACACCTTC | CSVDPTDRGYGYTF
. | TRBJ2-5 | TRBV30 | . | TGTGCCTGGAGTGAAGACAGGAAAGAGACCCAGTACTTC | CAWSEDRKETQYF